This T cell receptor (beta chain) stems from a study of identifying expanded T cells in peripheral blood. Study-level findings and limits: Differentially abundant clones: roughly 1.3 between replicates, around 16 at around 14 days, around 20 at four. Across healthy donors, higher total template counts meant significantly greater approximately 2-week count variance.

This table comes from immunoSEQ multiplex PCR, and its TCRdb copy is limited to in-frame clones, with some not included. Here the sample spans under 100,000 clones, about 85% being singletons. Healthy donors had no documented immune events, such as infections, while sampled. A word on this clone: Its antigen is unidentified.

The origin of this receptor is a person aged 18-70 years in good health. Sequencing input: blood.

For the CDR3, the DNA is TGCGCCAGCAGCGCCCAACAGGGTCAAGAGACCCAGTACTTC. It specifies CASSAQQGQETQYF. The chain is built from TRBV5-1 and TRBJ2-5; a weak D match, TRBD1 (6 bases). The germline gives CDR1 SGHRS, CDR2 YFSETQ. The V end was cut by 4 bases, the J end by 2 bases, with 12 bases between. The CDR3 has 14 amino acids.